Shown below are 19 T cell receptor beta chains from a single sample sequenced in a study of blood T cells in healthy people across ages. The second PCR ran about 7 to 12 cycles with a sample-barcoded 5' primer and J-beta primers. TCRdb analysed the 5' RACE reads with MiXCR anew, one entry per CDR3 protein. The repertoire has about 640,000 distinct CDR3 sequences, 25% to 30% of them found once; the top ten carry 15% to 18%. Input material: blood. Source of these receptors: a woman older than 75 in good health.

This clonotype was observed a few times. The gene calls are TRBV30 and TRBJ1-2, with D hard to call. The CDR3 has 11 residues. Trimming shortened V by 6 bases and J by 1 base, and 6 bases separated the two germline ends. CDR1 is GTSNPN and CDR2 is SVGIG in the germline V gene (reference sequence). The CDR3: CACGLNYGYTF. In DNA, the CDR3 is TGTGCCTGCGGGCTTAACTATGGCTACACCTTC.

The chain carries TRBV12-3 or TRBV12-4 and TRBJ1-2, with 7 bases matching TRBD1. V shed 4 bases, J shed 4 bases, and the junction held 3 bases outside the gene matches. There are 13 residues in the CDR3. CDR3 DNA sequence: TGTGCCAGCAGTTCCGGGGACAGCTATGGCTACACCTTC. As protein: CASSSGDSYGYTF.

As to this clonotype: A much larger clonotype is one base distant, so this may be a read error. The rearrangement joins TRBV28 to TRBJ1-6; 10 bases align to TRBD1. The CDR3 is made up of 16 amino acids. The germline V gene encodes CDR1 MDHEN and CDR2 SYDVKM. The CDR3 reads CSSSHKTTGGNSPLHF. For the CDR3, the DNA is TGTTCCAGCAGTCATAAAACGACAGGGGGCAATTCACCCCTCCACTTT.

For this clonotype: This sequence may be a read error, since a much larger clone differs from it by one base. The V call is TRBV9, the J call TRBJ2-1; TRBD2 aligns across 8 bases. The CDR3 is 15 amino acids. Germline V gene lookup returns CDR1 SGDLS and CDR2 YYNGEE. V lost 0 bases and J lost 5; bases outside the gene matches: 4. CDR3 amino acids: CASSVASGGHNEQFF. Written as DNA, the CDR3 is TGTGCCAGCAGCGTAGCCAGCGGGGGACACAATGAGCAGTTCTTC.

This clonotype has a count of ten or more. The chain combines TRBV7-8 with TRBJ2-7; 7 bases agree with TRBD2. Germline CDR1 is SGHVS and CDR2 is FQNEAQ. Trimming at V came to 4 bases and at J to 0 bases, leaving 12 bases not matched to a gene. This CDR3 contains 17 residues. CDR3 residues: CASSYPRGPGGSYEQYF. CDR3 sequence (DNA): TGTGCCAGCAGCTACCCCCGCGGGCCGGGGGGCTCCTACGAGCAGTACTTC. Using reference TRBV7-8 and TRBJ2-7 for the parts outside the CDR3, the full variable domain is GAGVSQSPRYKVAKRGQDVALRCDPISGHVSLFWYQQALGQGPEFLTYFQNEAQLDKSGLPSDRFFAERPEGSVSTLKIQRTQQEDSAVYLCASSYPRGPGGSYEQYFGPGTRLTVT.

The V and J genes are TRBV11-2 and TRBJ2-5; 10 bases are shared with TRBD1. The J segment lost 2 bases and the V segment lost 5 bases, leaving 5 bases of the junction unmatched. CDR1 SGHAT and CDR2 FQNNGV come from the germline V gene. The CDR3 runs 15 residues. CDR3 sequence (DNA): TGTGCCAGCAGCCGGCCGGGACAGGGGCAAGAGACCCAGTACTTC. Encoded protein: CASSRPGQGQETQYF.

This clonotype has at least ten counts. The chain recombines TRBV6-6 with TRBJ1-6; D gene uncertain. Germline CDR1 reads MNHNY; CDR2 reads SVGAGI (reference sequence). V was trimmed by 2 bases and J by 5 bases, leaving 10 bases between them. CDR3 size: 15 residues. As DNA, the CDR3 is TGTGCCAGCAGTTACCGGGCCGGTGATAATTCACCCCTCCACTTT. Amino acid sequence: CASSYRAGDNSPLHF.

In this sample, this clonotype turned up many times. The V and J genes are TRBV10-3 and TRBJ2-7; no clear D gene. V lost 0 bases, J lost 0 bases, and 12 bases lay in between. The germline V gene has CDR1 ENHRY and CDR2 SYGVKD. The CDR3 is made up of 16 amino acids. CDR3 loop: CAISESRARSSYEQYF. CDR3 DNA sequence: TGTGCCATCAGTGAGTCAAGAGCGCGAAGCTCCTACGAGCAGTACTTC.

This clonotype was counted ten times or more. In nucleotides, the CDR3 is TGCAGTGCTAGGTCCGGGACCTATAATGAAAAACTGTTTTTT. It encodes CSARSGTYNEKLFF. V is TRBV20-1 and J is TRBJ1-4; tentative D call: TRBD1 (5 bases). CDR1 is DFQATT, CDR2 SNEGSKA, per germline (reference sequence). The CDR3 covers 14 residues. Trimming left V 3 bases short and J 4 bases short, with 12 bases between.

This clonotype was found a few times. A much bigger clone sits one base away, suggesting this may be a read error. CDR3 sequence reads: CACRTHGRSYEQYF. CDR3 DNA: TGTGCCTGCAGAACCCACGGACGGTCCTACGAGCAGTACTTC. The chain links TRBV28 to TRBJ2-7; D is unclear. The length of the CDR3 is 14 residues. CDR1 and CDR2 (germline): MDHEN, SYDVKM. The variable domain in full, completed from reference TRBV28 and TRBJ2-7, reads DVKVTQSSRYLVKRTGEKVFLECVQDMDHENMFWYRQDPGLGLRLIYFSYDVKMKEKGDIPEGYSVSREKKERFSLILESASTNQTSMYLCACRTHGRSYEQYFGPGTRLTVT.

The J gene is TRBJ1-3, the V gene TRBV5-8; D ambiguous. This CDR3 is built from 15 residues. CDR1 is SGHTS, CDR2 YDEGEE, per germline. Trimming took off 4 bases at V and 2 bases at J, with 13 bases between the two ends. The DNA of the CDR3 is TGTGCCAGCAGCCGATATTCACCGACTGGAAACACCATATATTTT. Protein product: CASSRYSPTGNTIYF.

The chain links TRBV30 to TRBJ1-1, with a tentative D call TRBD1 (5 bases). The V end lost 1 base, the J end lost 10 bases, and 16 bases lay between the germline ends. Germline CDR1 GTSNPN, CDR2 SVGIG (reference sequence). This CDR3 has 13 residues. Here the CDR3 reads CAWSDRRDSPAFF. CDR3 nucleotide sequence: TGTGCCTGGAGTGACCGCCGGGACTCCCCAGCTTTCTTT.

A few counts support this clonotype. The genes are TRBV19 and TRBJ2-5; D not certain. The CDR3 is 13 amino acids. The V end was cut by 2 bases, the J end by 2 bases, with 6 bases between. Germline CDR1 is LNHDA and CDR2 is SQIVND (reference sequence). CDR3 DNA sequence: TGTGCCAGTAGTATAAATCTGCAAGAGACCCAGTACTTC. This encodes CASSINLQETQYF.

This clonotype was recorded once. This sequence may be a read error, since a much larger clone differs from it by one base. The chain recombines TRBV10-3 with TRBJ1-4, with a weak D call TRBD1 (6 bases). Per the germline V gene, CDR1 is ENHRY and CDR2 is SYGVKD. The CDR3 length is 15 residues. V lost 3 bases to trimming and J lost 5 bases, with 13 bases between them. The CDR3 DNA is TGTGCCATCAGTGAAGGCAGGGGCGAAAATGAAAAACTGTTTTTT. It is translated as CAISEGRGENEKLFF.

The chain recombines TRBV20-1 with TRBJ1-5; 9 positions match TRBD1. Per germline, CDR1 DFQATT and CDR2 SNEGSKA (reference sequence). Trimming cost V 2 bases and J 4 bases; bases outside gene matches: 3. This CDR3 is 14 amino acids long. Here the CDR3 reads CSARPGQGNQPQHF. The CDR3 DNA reads as TGCAGTGCTAGACCTGGACAGGGGAATCAGCCCCAGCATTTT.

This clonotype showed up just a few times. The chain recombines TRBV18 with TRBJ2-7; 9 bases are a match to TRBD1. The V gene end was trimmed by 6 bases and the J gene end by 1 base; junction bases not matched to a gene: 7. CDR3 length: 15 amino acids. Looked up from germline, CDR1 is KGHSH and CDR2 is LQKENI. Written as DNA, the CDR3 is TGTGCCAGCTCGCTCGGGACAGGGAATTCCTACGAGCAGTACTTC. Translating it yields CASSLGTGNSYEQYF.

The chain combines TRBV7-9 with TRBJ1-1; D ambiguous. The CDR3 loop spans 13 amino acids. Germline assignment: CDR1 SEHNR and CDR2 FQNEAQ (reference sequence). Trimming shortened V by 6 bases and J by 1 base, and 9 bases separated the two germline ends. The CDR3 DNA follows: TGTGCCAGCAGATTCACCGGGAACACTGAAGCTTTCTTT. Translating it yields CASRFTGNTEAFF.

The rearrangement links TRBV20-1 to TRBJ2-7; D may be TRBD1 (6 bases). The CDR3 has 14 residues. Germline CDR1 DFQATT, CDR2 SNEGSKA (reference sequence). V gave up 8 bases and J gave up 2 bases, with 19 bases separating them. CDR3 bases: TGCAGTTCACCTCTTGGGCAGGGGCCCTACGAGCAGTACTTC. It is translated as CSSPLGQGPYEQYF.

Ten or more counts support this clonotype. The V gene is TRBV12-3 or TRBV12-4, the J gene TRBJ2-1, with 12 positions matching TRBD2. V lost 4 bases and J lost 7; bases outside the gene matches: 2. This CDR3 comprises 14 residues. The CDR3 region has the DNA TGTGCCAGCAGTTCTAGCGGGGGGGCTAATGAGCAGTTCTTC. It is translated as CASSSSGGANEQFF.